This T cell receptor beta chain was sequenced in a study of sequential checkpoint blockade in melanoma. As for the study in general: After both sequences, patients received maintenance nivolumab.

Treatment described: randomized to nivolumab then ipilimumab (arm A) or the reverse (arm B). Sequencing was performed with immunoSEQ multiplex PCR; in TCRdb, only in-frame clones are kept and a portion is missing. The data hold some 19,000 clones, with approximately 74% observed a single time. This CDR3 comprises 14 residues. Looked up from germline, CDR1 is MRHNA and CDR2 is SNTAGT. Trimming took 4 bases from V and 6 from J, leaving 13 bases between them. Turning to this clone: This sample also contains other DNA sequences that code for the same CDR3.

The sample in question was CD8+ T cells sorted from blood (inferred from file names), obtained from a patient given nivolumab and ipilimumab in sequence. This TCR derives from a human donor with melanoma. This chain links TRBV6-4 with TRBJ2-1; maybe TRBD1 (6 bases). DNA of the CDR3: TGTGCCAGCAGTGTGGCAGGGGAAGCCAATGAGCAGTTCTTC. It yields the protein CASSVAGEANEQFF.